There are many counts of the clone carrying this T cell receptor (beta chain). Its antigen is not identified. The data are from a study of metastatic and nonmetastatic thyroid tumors. Nobody among the patients had been given any treatment before thyroid surgery. The CDR3 consists of 19 residues. With V trimmed by 0 bases and J by 7 bases, 13 bases remained unmatched. In germline, CDR1 is SGHAT, CDR2 FQDESV (reference sequence). Via MiXCR, TCRdb re-called the PCR reads. The data contain roughly 30,000 clones, roughly 15% of them singletons. Findings and caveats of the study: Within blood and tumor, benign nodules reportedly had significantly lower TCR beta diversity than malignant thyroid tumors did.

This TCR was recovered from a female donor with papillary thyroid cancer or a benign thyroid nodule (not recorded which). Some clones in this sample may be carry-over from other donors' samples. V and J are TRBV11-1 and TRBJ2-1; 12 bases map to TRBD2. Material for sequencing was blood. CDR3: CASSLARLAGGPQNNEQFF. DNA of the CDR3: TGTGCCAGCAGCTTAGCGCGGCTAGCGGGAGGGCCTCAAAATAATGAGCAGTTCTTC.